A single sample gave rise to the 29 T cell receptor beta chains below, sequenced in a study of radiotherapy plus CTLA-4 blockade in lung cancer. Data came from immunoSEQ multiplex PCR; TCRdb stores just in-frame clones and leaves some out. The repertoire consists of over 60,000 clones, with 87% occurring once and the leading ten covering 35% to 45%. The sample consisted of peripheral blood, taken from a patient treated with radiotherapy plus ipilimumab. These TCRs come from a human donor with non-small cell lung cancer that progressed on radiotherapy plus ipilimumab.

The chain couples TRBV6-5 to TRBJ2-5, with 8 bases matching TRBD2. J was trimmed by 4 bases and V by 6 bases; bases with no gene match: 4. CDR3 length equals 13 residues. Germline CDR1 MNHEY, CDR2 SVGAGI. The CDR3: CASSQRELETQYF. For the CDR3, the DNA is TGTGCCAGCAGCCAGCGGGAGTTAGAGACCCAGTACTTC.

This sequence joins TRBV28 and TRBJ1-1; D ambiguous. CDR1 MDHEN and CDR2 SYDVKM come from the germline V gene. V was clipped by 7 bases and J by 0 bases, with 9 bases between them. The CDR3 is 13 amino acids. In DNA, the CDR3 is TGTGCCAGCAACACAGCCTTGAACACTGAAGCTTTCTTT. Encoded protein: CASNTALNTEAFF.

The rearrangement uses TRBV6-6 and TRBJ1-1; D might be TRBD1 (5 bases). Germline V gene data show CDR1 as MNHNY and CDR2 as SVGAGI (reference sequence). The germline V and J ends were trimmed by 1 base and 4 bases, with 13 bases remaining between them. The CDR3 loop spans 15 amino acids. The DNA of the CDR3 is TGTGCCAGCAGTTACTTGGGGGTTTTTAGCACTGAAGCTTTCTTT. Translated, it gives CASSYLGVFSTEAFF.

The rearrangement joins TRBV19 to TRBJ1-2, with TRBD1 matching over 7 bases. After removal of 3 bases from V and 4 bases from J, the junction contained 14 bases not matched to a gene. The CDR3 is made up of 17 amino acids. Germline assignment: CDR1 LNHDA and CDR2 SQIVND (reference sequence). In nucleotides, the CDR3 is TGTGCCAGTAGTATGGGGGCGACAGGGTTTTTTGGCTATGGCTACACCTTC. Translated: CASSMGATGFFGYGYTF.

V and J are TRBV13 and TRBJ1-1; 9 nucleotides line up with TRBD1. The CDR3 length is 15 residues. J was trimmed by 1 base and V by 4 bases; bases with no gene match: 4. CDR1 PRHDT and CDR2 FYEKMQ come from the germline V gene (reference sequence). The CDR3 DNA sequence: TGTGCCAGCAGCTCGTTGGGACAGGGGAACACTGAAGCTTTCTTT. Amino acids: CASSSLGQGNTEAFF.

The CDR3 loop reads CASTGHSFYEQYV. The CDR3 nucleotides are TGTGCCAGCACTGGACACTCGTTCTACGAGCAGTACGTC. The chain links TRBV2 to TRBJ2-7, with D possibly being TRBD1 (5 bases). Germline V CDR1 and CDR2: SNHLY, FYNNEI. The CDR3 sequence is 13 residues long. Between the trimmed V and J ends, which lost 7 bases and 3 bases, there was a span of 13 bases.

V gene TRBV19 combines with J gene TRBJ2-2, with unresolved D. The CDR3 is made up of 13 amino acids. From germline, CDR1 is LNHDA and CDR2 SQIVND (reference sequence). V dropped 4 bases and J dropped 7 bases, with 10 bases sitting between them. CDR3 in amino acids: CASSNNVGGELFF. For the CDR3, the DNA is TGTGCCAGTAGTAATAACGTGGGCGGGGAGCTGTTTTTT.

This clone turned up a few times. The chain employs TRBV7-8 and TRBJ2-4, with 9 nucleotides matching TRBD1. The CDR3 runs to 15 residues. CDR1 is SGHVS, CDR2 FQNEAQ, per germline. J was trimmed by 7 bases and V by 6 bases; bases with no gene match: 10. This CDR3 reads CASRPGQGVSNIQYF. The CDR3 nucleotides are TGTGCCAGCAGACCGGGACAGGGAGTATCTAACATTCAGTACTTC.

The gene calls are TRBV11-2 and TRBJ1-4, with 9 bases fitting TRBD1. Germline-derived CDR1 and CDR2 are SGHAT and FQNNGV. V gave up 5 bases and J gave up 4 bases; unmatched junction bases: 2. The CDR3 has 14 amino acids. The CDR3 DNA follows: TGTGCCAGCAGCCAGACAGGGGGTAATGAAAAACTGTTTTTT. Residues: CASSQTGGNEKLFF.

V gene TRBV6-1 combines with J gene TRBJ2-7, with 8 bases that match TRBD1. V was clipped by 7 bases and J by 0 bases; unmatched bases: 5. From germline, CDR1 is MNHNS and CDR2 SASEGT. The CDR3 loop spans 14 amino acids. The CDR3: CASKGQGHSYEQYV. The CDR3 nucleotides are TGTGCCAGCAAAGGACAGGGCCACTCCTACGAGCAGTACGTC.

The chain recombines TRBV6-1 with TRBJ2-1; possible D gene TRBD2, 7 bases. Trimming removed 7 bases at V and 3 bases at J, with 16 bases between. The CDR3 sequence is 15 residues long. Germline loops: CDR1 MNHNS, CDR2 SASEGT. In DNA, the CDR3 is TGTGCCAGCACAGGTGGGGGGGCGGTCTACAATGAGCAGTTCTTC. Encoded protein: CASTGGGAVYNEQFF.

This clone was counted once. V gene TRBV19 combines with J gene TRBJ1-5; no clear D. The V end was cut by 0 bases, the J end by 4 bases, with 4 bases between. This CDR3 contains 13 residues. The germline V gene has CDR1 LNHDA and CDR2 SQIVND (reference sequence). The CDR3 nucleotides read TGTGCCAGTAGTATAGATGGAAATCAGCCCCAGCATTTT. It translates to CASSIDGNQPQHF.

This sequence joins TRBV30 and TRBJ2-7; D not certain. With 2 bases removed from V and 3 bases from J, the gap between germline ends came to 11 bases. The CDR3 runs 13 residues. The germline gives CDR1 GTSNPN, CDR2 SVGIG (reference sequence). Here the CDR3 reads CAWSNHWGYEQYV. CDR3 DNA: TGTGCCTGGAGTAACCATTGGGGCTACGAGCAGTACGTC.

CDR3 loop: CASRHSGSDNTGELFF. The CDR3 bases are TGCGCCAGCAGACATAGCGGGAGCGATAACACCGGGGAGCTGTTTTTT. The chain combines TRBV4-1 with TRBJ2-2, with 9 bases matching TRBD2. CDR1 is MGHRA, CDR2 YSYEKL, per germline. This CDR3 contains 16 residues. V lost 6 bases, J lost 2 bases, and 7 bases stayed unmatched.

Here the CDR3 reads CASSQETGSLTYEQYV. CDR3 nucleotides: TGCGCCAGCAGCCAAGAGACAGGGAGTCTAACTTACGAGCAGTACGTC. The V and J genes are TRBV4-1 and TRBJ2-7, with 7 positions matching TRBD1. CDR1 is MGHRA, CDR2 YSYEKL, per germline. J lost 4 bases, V lost 0 bases, and 9 bases had no gene match. There are 16 residues in the CDR3.

This sequence joins TRBV10-2 and TRBJ1-1; 8 bases line up with TRBD1. CDR3 length equals 14 residues. The trim removed 4 bases at V and 4 bases at J, leaving 5 bases unmatched. Germline V gene sequence: CDR1 WSHSY, CDR2 SAAADI. Here the CDR3 DNA reads TGCGCCAGCAGTGTTGGACAGGGTGGCACTGAAGCTTTCTTT. This codes for CASSVGQGGTEAFF.

This chain uses TRBV7-6 with TRBJ1-1; D gene unclear. The V gene lost 1 base and the J gene lost 1 base, with 10 bases spanning the gap. The germline V gene encodes CDR1 SGHVS and CDR2 FNYEAQ. This CDR3 is built from 15 residues. CDR3 in DNA: TGTGCCAGCAGCTTAGGAGCGAGAGGGAACACTGAAGCTTTCTTT. It codes for CASSLGARGNTEAFF.

The rearrangement joins TRBV2 to TRBJ2-1, with TRBD2 as a possible D gene (6 bases). CDR1 and CDR2 (germline): SNHLY, FYNNEI. The CDR3 extends over 12 amino acids. V gave up 8 bases and J gave up 7 bases, with 12 bases separating them. CDR3 sequence (DNA): TGTGCCAGCCGGAGGGCGTTAAATGAGCAGTTCTTC. The encoded protein is CASRRALNEQFF.

Regarding this clone: The junction departs from germline at one end; a sequencing error may be responsible. The chain is built from TRBV28 and TRBJ2-7; 7 nucleotides agree with TRBD1. The CDR3 sequence is 12 residues long. Germline V CDR1 and CDR2: MDHEN, SYDVKM. DNA for the CDR3: TGTGCCGGCAGGGGGAGTAGCTACGAGCAGTACTTC. As protein: CAGRGSSYEQYF.

V and J are TRBV4-1 and TRBJ2-4, with 9 bases aligning to TRBD1. Losses at the gene ends were 4 bases for V and 6 bases for J; bases not matched to a gene: 4. CDR1 MGHRA and CDR2 YSYEKL come from the germline V gene. The CDR3 is 14 residues long. CDR3 region: CASSREDRGNIQYF. As DNA, the CDR3 is TGCGCCAGCAGCCGAGAGGACAGGGGAAACATTCAGTACTTC.

This chain connects TRBV9 to TRBJ2-2; D is unclear. The CDR3 consists of 14 residues. Per germline, CDR1 SGDLS and CDR2 YYNGEE. V was pared by 0 bases and J by 5 bases, with 8 bases between. CDR3 loop: CASSVDASTGELFF. In nucleotides, the CDR3 is TGTGCCAGCAGCGTAGACGCGAGTACCGGGGAGCTGTTTTTT.

CDR3 in amino acids: CASSFPGTDTQYF. Here the CDR3 DNA reads TGCGCCAGCAGCTTCCCGGGTACAGATACGCAGTATTTT. The gene calls are TRBV5-1 and TRBJ2-3, with D hard to call. Per germline, CDR1 SGHRS and CDR2 YFSETQ. The V end lost 2 bases, the J end lost 3 bases, and 7 bases lay between the germline ends. This CDR3 contains 13 residues.

This chain connects TRBV28 to TRBJ2-7; 9 bases are shared with TRBD1. This CDR3 is built from 14 residues. Germline CDR1 MDHEN, CDR2 SYDVKM. V shed 6 bases and J 7 bases; nucleotides not matched to a gene: 10. The CDR3 sequence: CASRPPQGAREQYF. Written as DNA, the CDR3 is TGTGCCAGCAGACCACCACAGGGGGCGCGGGAGCAGTACTTC.

The genes are TRBV28 and TRBJ2-7; TRBD2 matches at 8 bases. The CDR3 is 15 residues long. The V gene end was trimmed by 5 bases and the J gene end by 1 base; junction bases not matched to a gene: 7. CDR1 is MDHEN, CDR2 SYDVKM, per germline. Here the CDR3 reads CASSVITSGSYEQYF. Written as DNA, the CDR3 is TGTGCCAGCAGTGTAATAACTAGCGGATCCTACGAGCAGTACTTC.

The chain employs TRBV29-1 and TRBJ2-5, with unresolved D. The V and J ends lost 6 bases and 2 bases respectively, with 10 bases between them. Germline V gives CDR1 SQVTM, CDR2 ANQGSEA. The CDR3 is 12 amino acids. CDR3 region: CSVRPLQETQYF. CDR3 sequence (DNA): TGCAGCGTGCGGCCTTTACAAGAGACCCAGTACTTC.

The chain uses TRBV5-1 and TRBJ1-5; possibly TRBD1 for D (5 bases). Germline CDR1 is SGHRS and CDR2 is YFSETQ. The CDR3 is 15 residues long. The V gene lost 4 bases and the J gene lost 3 bases, with 14 bases spanning the gap. The DNA for the CDR3 is TGCGCCAGCAGCGGAGCTCCAGGGTCCAATCAGCCCCAGCATTTT. Encoded protein: CASSGAPGSNQPQHF.

The V call is TRBV6-6, the J call TRBJ2-5; D remains unclear. V shed 3 bases and J shed 4 bases, with 9 bases lying between them. This CDR3 spans 13 amino acids. The germline CDR1 and CDR2 sequences are MNHNY and SVGAGI (reference sequence). The CDR3 loop reads CASSYLIAETQYF. The DNA of the CDR3 is TGTGCCAGCAGTTATTTGATCGCAGAGACCCAGTACTTC.

The chain carries TRBV7-3 and TRBJ2-7, with no clear D. This CDR3 region has 15 residues. V lost 5 bases and J 4 bases, leaving 18 bases between the germline ends. Germline assignment: CDR1 SGHTA and CDR2 FQGTGA. The CDR3 reads CASSLPGFNFYEQYV. The CDR3 DNA reads as TGTGCCAGCAGCCTCCCTGGATTTAATTTTTACGAGCAGTACGTC.

This clone has only one observation. The J gene is TRBJ2-3, the V gene TRBV5-1; possible D gene TRBD2, 6 bases. Germline V gene sequence: CDR1 SGHRS, CDR2 YFSETQ. The CDR3 has 16 residues. Between the trimmed V and J ends, which lost 1 base and 0 bases, there was a span of 12 bases. The CDR3 reads CASSLWPSDSTDTQYF. DNA for the CDR3: TGCGCCAGCAGCTTGTGGCCTAGCGATAGCACAGATACGCAGTATTTT.